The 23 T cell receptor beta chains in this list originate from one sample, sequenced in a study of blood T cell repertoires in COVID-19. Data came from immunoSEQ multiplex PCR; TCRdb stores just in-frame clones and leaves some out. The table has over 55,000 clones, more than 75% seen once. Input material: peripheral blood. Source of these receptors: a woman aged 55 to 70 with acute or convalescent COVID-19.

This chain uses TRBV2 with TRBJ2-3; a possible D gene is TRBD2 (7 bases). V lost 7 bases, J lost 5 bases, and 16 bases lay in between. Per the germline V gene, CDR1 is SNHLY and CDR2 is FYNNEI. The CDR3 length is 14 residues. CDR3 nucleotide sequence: TGTGCCAGCAAGGGAAGGGGGGGAATAGATACGCAGTATTTT. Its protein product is CASKGRGGIDTQYF.

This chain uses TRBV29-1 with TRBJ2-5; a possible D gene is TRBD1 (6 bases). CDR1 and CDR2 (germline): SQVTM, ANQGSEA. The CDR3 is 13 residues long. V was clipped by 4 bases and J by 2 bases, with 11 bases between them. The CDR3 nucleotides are TGCAGCGTTGCTGCGACAGGACAAGAGACCCAGTACTTC. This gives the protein CSVAATGQETQYF.

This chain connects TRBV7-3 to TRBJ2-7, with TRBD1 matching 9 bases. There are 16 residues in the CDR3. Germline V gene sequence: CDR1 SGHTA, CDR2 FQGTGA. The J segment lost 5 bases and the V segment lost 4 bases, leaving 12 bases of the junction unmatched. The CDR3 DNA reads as TGTGCCAGCAGCTCCGACCCGGGACAGGGATTCGACGAGCAGTACTTC. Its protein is CASSSDPGQGFDEQYF.

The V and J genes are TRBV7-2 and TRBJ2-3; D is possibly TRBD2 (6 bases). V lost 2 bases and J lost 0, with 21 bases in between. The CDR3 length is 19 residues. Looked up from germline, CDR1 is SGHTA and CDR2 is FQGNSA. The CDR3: CASSLSSIRVGGSTDTQYF. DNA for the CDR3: TGTGCCAGCAGCTTAAGCAGTATCCGGGTGGGGGGAAGCACAGATACGCAGTATTTT.

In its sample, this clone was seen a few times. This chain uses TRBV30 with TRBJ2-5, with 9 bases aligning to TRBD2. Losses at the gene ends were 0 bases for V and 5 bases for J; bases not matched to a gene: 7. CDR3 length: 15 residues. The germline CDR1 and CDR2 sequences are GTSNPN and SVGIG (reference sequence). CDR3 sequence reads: CAWSVRGTSRETQYF. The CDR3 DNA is TGTGCCTGGAGTGTACGGGGGACTAGCCGGGAGACCCAGTACTTC.

The CDR3 DNA sequence: TGTGCCAGCAGTCGGGACAGGGGAGATACGCAGTATTTT. Protein sequence: CASSRDRGDTQYF. This chain links TRBV2 with TRBJ2-3; 10 nucleotides match TRBD1. V was pared by 5 bases and J by 5 bases, with 1 base of the junction left unmatched. This CDR3 comprises 13 residues. Germline V gene sequence: CDR1 SNHLY, CDR2 FYNNEI.

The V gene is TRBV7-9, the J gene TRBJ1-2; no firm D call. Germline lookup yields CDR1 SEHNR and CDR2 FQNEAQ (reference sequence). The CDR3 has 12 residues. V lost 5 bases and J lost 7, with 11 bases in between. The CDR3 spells CASSPGSGGYTF. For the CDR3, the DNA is TGTGCCAGCAGCCCGGGGTCTGGTGGCTACACCTTC. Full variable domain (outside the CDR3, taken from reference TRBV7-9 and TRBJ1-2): DTGVSQNPRHKITKRGQNVTFRCDPISEHNRLYWYRQTLGQGPEFLTYFQNEAQLEKSRLLSDRFSAERPKGSFSTLEIQRTEQGDSAMYLCASSPGSGGYTFGSGTRLTVV.

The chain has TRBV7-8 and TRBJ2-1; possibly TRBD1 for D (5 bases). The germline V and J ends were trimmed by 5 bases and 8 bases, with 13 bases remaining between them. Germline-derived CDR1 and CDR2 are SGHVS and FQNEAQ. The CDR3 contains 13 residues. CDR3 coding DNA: TGTGCCAGCAGCACGCAGGGTCCCTATGAGCAGTTCTTC. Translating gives CASSTQGPYEQFF.

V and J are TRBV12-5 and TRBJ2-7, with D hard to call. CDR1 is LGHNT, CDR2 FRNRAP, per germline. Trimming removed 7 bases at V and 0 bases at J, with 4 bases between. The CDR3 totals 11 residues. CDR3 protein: CASARSYEQYF. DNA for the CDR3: TGTGCTAGTGCCCGCTCCTACGAGCAGTACTTC.

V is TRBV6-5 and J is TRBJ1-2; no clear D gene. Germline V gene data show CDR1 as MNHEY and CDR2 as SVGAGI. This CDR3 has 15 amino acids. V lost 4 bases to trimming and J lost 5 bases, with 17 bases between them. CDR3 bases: TGTGCCAGCAGTTCCCCTGGACTTGCTTTATATGGCTACACCTTC. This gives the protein CASSSPGLALYGYTF.

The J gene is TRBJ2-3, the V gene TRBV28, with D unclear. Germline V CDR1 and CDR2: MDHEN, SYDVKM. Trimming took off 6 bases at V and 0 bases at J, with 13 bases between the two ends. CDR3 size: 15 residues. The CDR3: CASSLGRISTDTQYF. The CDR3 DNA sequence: TGTGCCAGCAGCCTCGGCAGGATTAGCACAGATACGCAGTATTTT.

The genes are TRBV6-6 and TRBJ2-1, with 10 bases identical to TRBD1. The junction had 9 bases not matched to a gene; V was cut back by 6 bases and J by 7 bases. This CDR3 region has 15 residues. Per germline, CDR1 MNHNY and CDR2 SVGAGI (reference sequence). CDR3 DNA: TGTGCCAGCAGCTTATTCGGACAGGGGGAAAATGAGCAGTTCTTC. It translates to CASSLFGQGENEQFF.

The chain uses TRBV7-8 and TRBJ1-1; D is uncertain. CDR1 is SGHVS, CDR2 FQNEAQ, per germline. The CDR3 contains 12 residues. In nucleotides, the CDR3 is TGTGCAGGGAGGAGGATCGACACTGAAGCTTTCTTT. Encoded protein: CAGRRIDTEAFF.

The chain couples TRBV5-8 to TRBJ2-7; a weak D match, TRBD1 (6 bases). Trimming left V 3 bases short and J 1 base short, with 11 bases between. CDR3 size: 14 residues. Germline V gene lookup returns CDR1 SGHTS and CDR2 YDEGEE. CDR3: CASSYNRVSYEQYF. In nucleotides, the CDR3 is TGTGCCAGCAGCTACAACAGGGTTTCCTACGAGCAGTACTTC. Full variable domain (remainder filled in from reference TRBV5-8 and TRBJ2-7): EAGVTQSPTHLIKTRGQQATLRCSPISGHTSVYWYQQALGLGLQFLLWYDEGEERNRGNFPPRFSGRQFPNYSSELNVNALELEDSALYLCASSYNRVSYEQYFGPGTRLTVT.

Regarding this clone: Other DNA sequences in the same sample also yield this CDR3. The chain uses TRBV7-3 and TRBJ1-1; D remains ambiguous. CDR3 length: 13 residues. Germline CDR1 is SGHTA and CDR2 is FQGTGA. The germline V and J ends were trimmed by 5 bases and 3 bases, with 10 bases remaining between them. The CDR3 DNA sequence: TGTGCCAGCAGCCGCCGAGCCGACACTGAAGCTTTCTTT. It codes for CASSRRADTEAFF.

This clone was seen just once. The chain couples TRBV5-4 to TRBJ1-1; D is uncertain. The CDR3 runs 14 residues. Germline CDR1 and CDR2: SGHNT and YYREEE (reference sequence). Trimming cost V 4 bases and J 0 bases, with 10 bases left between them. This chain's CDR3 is CASSRGGLNTEAFF. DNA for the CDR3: TGTGCCAGCAGCCGGGGAGGGTTGAACACTGAAGCTTTCTTT. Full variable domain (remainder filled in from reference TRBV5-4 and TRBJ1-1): ETGVTQSPTHLIKTRGQQVTLRCSSQSGHNTVSWYQQALGQGPQFIFQYYREEENGRGNFPPRFSGLQFPNYSSELNVNALELDDSALYLCASSRGGLNTEAFFGQGTRLTVV.

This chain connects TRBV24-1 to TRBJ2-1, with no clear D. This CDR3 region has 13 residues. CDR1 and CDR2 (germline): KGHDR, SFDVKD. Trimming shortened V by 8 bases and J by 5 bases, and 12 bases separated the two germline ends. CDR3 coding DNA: TGTGCCACCAAACATCCCGCCAACAATGAGCAGTTCTTC. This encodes CATKHPANNEQFF.

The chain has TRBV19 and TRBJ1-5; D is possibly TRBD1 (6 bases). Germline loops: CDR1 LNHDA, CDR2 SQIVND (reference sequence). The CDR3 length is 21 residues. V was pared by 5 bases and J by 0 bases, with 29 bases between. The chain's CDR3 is CASSLLSPTGQRGYSNQPQHF. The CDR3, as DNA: TGTGCCAGTAGTCTTCTCTCACCCACGGGACAAAGGGGTTATAGCAATCAGCCCCAGCATTTT.

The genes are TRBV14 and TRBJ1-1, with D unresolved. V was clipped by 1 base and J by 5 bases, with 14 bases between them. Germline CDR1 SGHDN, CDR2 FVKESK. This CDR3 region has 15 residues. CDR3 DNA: TGTGCCAGCAGCCAAGGGTTTTCGGGGAGGACTGAAGCTTTCTTT. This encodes CASSQGFSGRTEAFF.

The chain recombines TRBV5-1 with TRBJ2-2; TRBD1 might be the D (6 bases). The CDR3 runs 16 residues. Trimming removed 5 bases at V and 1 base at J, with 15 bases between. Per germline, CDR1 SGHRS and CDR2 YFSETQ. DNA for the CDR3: TGCGCCAGCAGATATACCGGGACACAGAACACCGGGGAGCTGTTTTTT. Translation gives CASRYTGTQNTGELFF.

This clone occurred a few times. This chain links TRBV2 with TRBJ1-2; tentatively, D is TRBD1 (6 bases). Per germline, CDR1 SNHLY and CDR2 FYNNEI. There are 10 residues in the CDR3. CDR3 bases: TGTGCGATCAGGACAGTCGGCTACACCTTC. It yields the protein CAIRTVGYTF.

DNA for the CDR3: TGTGCCACCAGTGATACCAGACAGCATAACTACGAGCAGTACTTC. Its protein is CATSDTRQHNYEQYF. The J gene is TRBJ2-7, the V gene TRBV24-1; maybe TRBD1 (5 bases). CDR1 is KGHDR and CDR2 is SFDVKD in the germline V gene. The CDR3 length is 15 residues. V gave up 3 bases and J gave up 3 bases, with 14 bases separating them.

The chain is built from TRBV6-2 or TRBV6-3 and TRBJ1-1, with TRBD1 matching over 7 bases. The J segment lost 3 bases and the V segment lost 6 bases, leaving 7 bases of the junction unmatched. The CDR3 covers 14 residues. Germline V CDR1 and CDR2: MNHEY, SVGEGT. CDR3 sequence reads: CASSPGTDYTEAFF. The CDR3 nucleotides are TGTGCCAGCAGCCCCGGGACAGATTACACTGAAGCTTTCTTT.